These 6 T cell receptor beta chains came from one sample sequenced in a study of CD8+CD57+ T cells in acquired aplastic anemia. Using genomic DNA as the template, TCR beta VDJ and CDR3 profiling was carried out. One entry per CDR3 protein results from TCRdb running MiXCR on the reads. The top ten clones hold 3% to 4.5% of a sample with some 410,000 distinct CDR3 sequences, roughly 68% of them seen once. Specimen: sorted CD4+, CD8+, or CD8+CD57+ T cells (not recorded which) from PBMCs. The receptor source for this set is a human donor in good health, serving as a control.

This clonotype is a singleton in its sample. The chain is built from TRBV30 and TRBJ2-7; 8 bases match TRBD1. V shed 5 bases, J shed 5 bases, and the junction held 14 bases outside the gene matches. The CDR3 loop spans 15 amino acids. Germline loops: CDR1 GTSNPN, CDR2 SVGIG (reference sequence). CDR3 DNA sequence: TGTGCCTGGGGCGACAGGGGCCGTTTCGCCGACGAGCAGTACTTC. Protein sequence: CAWGDRGRFADEQYF.

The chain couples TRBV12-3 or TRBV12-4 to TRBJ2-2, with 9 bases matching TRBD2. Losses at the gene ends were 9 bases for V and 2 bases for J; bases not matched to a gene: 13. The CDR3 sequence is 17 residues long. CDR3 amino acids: CASGLLYSGGNTGELFF. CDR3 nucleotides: TGTGCCAGTGGCCTGTTGTATAGCGGGGGCAACACCGGGGAGCTGTTTTTT.

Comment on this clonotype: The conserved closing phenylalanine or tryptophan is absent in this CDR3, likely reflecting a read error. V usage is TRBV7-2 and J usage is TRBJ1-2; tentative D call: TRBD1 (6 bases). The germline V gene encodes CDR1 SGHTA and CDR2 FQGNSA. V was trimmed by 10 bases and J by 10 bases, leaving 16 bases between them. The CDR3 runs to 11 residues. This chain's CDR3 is CATSYRDPYTD. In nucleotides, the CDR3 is TGTGCCACCAGTTACAGGGACCCCTACACCGAC.

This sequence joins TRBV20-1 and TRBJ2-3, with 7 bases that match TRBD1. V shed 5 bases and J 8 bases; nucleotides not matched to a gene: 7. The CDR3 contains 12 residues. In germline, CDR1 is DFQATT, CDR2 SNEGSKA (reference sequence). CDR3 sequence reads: CSASYRDSTQYF. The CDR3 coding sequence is TGCAGTGCTTCCTACCGGGACAGTACGCAGTATTTT.

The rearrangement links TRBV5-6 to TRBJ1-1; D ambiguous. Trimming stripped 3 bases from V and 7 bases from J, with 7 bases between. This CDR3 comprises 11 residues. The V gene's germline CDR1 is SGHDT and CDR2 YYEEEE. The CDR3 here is CASSSQREAFF. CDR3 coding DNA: TGTGCCAGCAGCTCCCAACGTGAAGCTTTCTTT.

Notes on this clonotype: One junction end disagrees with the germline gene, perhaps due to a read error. The CDR3 protein is CASGSSGGARYEQFF. The CDR3 region has the DNA TGCGCCAGCGGTTCTAGCGGGGGGGCTAGGTATGAGCAGTTCTTC. The chain has TRBV6-6 and TRBJ2-1; 12 nucleotides agree with TRBD2. Germline-derived CDR1 and CDR2 are MNHNY and SVGAGI (reference sequence). The CDR3 is made up of 15 amino acids.